The 10 T cell receptor beta chains given below trace back to one sample, sequenced in a study of regulatory dendritic cells for organ transplantation. The data were produced by immunoSEQ multiplex PCR, yet TCRdb's version contains in-frame clones alone and is incomplete. The sample consists of roughly 27,000 clones, approximately 81% of them appearing once. Sample: naive CD8+ T cells from blood. Noted subset: CD45RA+ naive T cells. These receptors were taken from a human donor in good health.

The chain has TRBV9 and TRBJ1-4; TRBD1 matches at 11 bases. The length of the CDR3 is 16 residues. CDR1 and CDR2 from the germline V gene are SGDLS and YYNGEE. Germline trimming cut 2 bases from V and 8 bases from J; bases unmatched to any gene: 8. This CDR3 reads CASSVTGTGGLEKLFF. CDR3 nucleotides: TGTGCCAGCAGCGTTACCGGGACAGGGGGGCTCGAAAAACTGTTTTTT.

The genes are TRBV11-3 and TRBJ2-3; 8 positions agree with TRBD2. The CDR3 has 17 amino acids. Germline lookup yields CDR1 SGHNT and CDR2 YENEEA. V lost 0 bases to trimming and J lost 2 bases; unmatched junction nucleotides: 7. CDR3 sequence reads: CASSLDALAGFTDTQYF. The CDR3 DNA reads TGTGCCAGCAGCTTAGATGCGCTAGCGGGTTTCACAGATACGCAGTATTTT.

The J gene is TRBJ2-3, the V gene TRBV7-6; TRBD1 matches 7 bases. The CDR3 sequence is 15 residues long. Germline CDR1 is SGHVS and CDR2 is FNYEAQ. V shed 5 bases, J shed 2 bases, and the junction held 7 bases outside the gene matches. CDR3 in DNA: TGTGCCAGCAGCAAGGGACAGCGCTCCACAGATACGCAGTATTTT. Its protein product is CASSKGQRSTDTQYF.

The V call is TRBV9, the J call TRBJ2-5, with TRBD2 identical over 10 bases. Germline values: CDR1 SGDLS, CDR2 YYNGEE. J was trimmed by 4 bases and V by 3 bases; bases with no gene match: 3. The CDR3 loop spans 14 amino acids. CDR3 DNA: TGTGCCAGCAGCGCAAGCGGGGGGGCAGAGACCCAGTACTTC. As protein: CASSASGGAETQYF.

The CDR3 region has the DNA TGTGCCAGCAGCCAAGAGTCCTCCGTCTACAATGAGCAGTTCTTC. Its protein is CASSQESSVYNEQFF. V is TRBV4-2 and J is TRBJ2-1; D not resolved. The CDR3 is 15 residues long. Germline CDR1 reads LGHNA; CDR2 reads YNFKEQ. The germline V and J ends were trimmed by 0 bases and 3 bases, with 9 bases remaining between them.

The chain has TRBV7-9 and TRBJ2-7; no definite D call. Looked up from germline, CDR1 is SEHNR and CDR2 is FQNEAQ (reference sequence). This CDR3 has 13 amino acids. Trimming took off 4 bases at V and 1 base at J, with 8 bases between the two ends. CDR3 sequence reads: CASSSIASYEQYF. CDR3 nucleotides: TGTGCCAGCAGCTCAATAGCATCCTACGAGCAGTACTTC.

The chain combines TRBV2 with TRBJ2-7, with D perhaps matching TRBD1 (6 bases). The CDR3 contains 17 residues. The V gene lost 4 bases and the J gene lost 3 bases, with 22 bases spanning the gap. Germline CDR1 SNHLY, CDR2 FYNNEI. The chain's CDR3 is CASSGKQGALELYEQYF. The CDR3 region has the DNA TGTGCCAGCAGTGGTAAACAGGGCGCATTGGAGCTCTACGAGCAGTACTTC.

The chain employs TRBV5-1 and TRBJ1-1; 7 bases line up with TRBD1. CDR1 SGHRS and CDR2 YFSETQ come from the germline V gene. J was trimmed by 6 bases and V by 4 bases; bases with no gene match: 12. This CDR3 has 15 amino acids. The CDR3 DNA is TGCGCCAGCAGCCTCAGGGGGAAGAGGGCTGCTGAAGCTTTCTTT. This sequence encodes CASSLRGKRAAEAFF.

The V call is TRBV9, the J call TRBJ1-1; 9 bases match TRBD1. Germline CDR1 is SGDLS and CDR2 is YYNGEE. V lost 3 bases and J lost 1; bases outside the gene matches: 7. The CDR3 length is 16 residues. The CDR3 DNA reads TGTGCCAGCAGCGCCTCGGGACAGGGTCAGAACACTGAAGCTTTCTTT. It codes for CASSASGQGQNTEAFF.

The chain combines TRBV5-1 with TRBJ2-3; 8 positions agree with TRBD1. Germline CDR1 reads SGHRS; CDR2 reads YFSETQ. The CDR3 is 15 amino acids. V lost 4 bases, J lost 1 base, and 5 bases stayed unmatched. Written as DNA, the CDR3 is TGCGCCAGCAGCGATCAGGGGGCCGGCACAGATACGCAGTATTTT. It codes for CASSDQGAGTDTQYF.